This T cell receptor beta chain was retrieved from a study of cytotoxic CD8 clonotypes in ibrutinib-treated CLL. General study findings and limits: Public clonotypes, rarely seen, contracted or held steady on treatment.

Investigators sought sequencing depths of between 1 in 200,000 and 1 in 1 million T cells. Only in-frame clones appear in the TCRdb table, and some are missing; sequencing was by immunoSEQ multiplex PCR. The table includes 200,000 to 250,000 clones, approximately 70% detected once. Notes on this clone: No antigen is known for it.

V dropped 6 bases and J dropped 6; count of bases not matched to a gene: 13. The CDR3 consists of 15 residues. CDR1 KGHSH and CDR2 LQKENI come from the germline V gene. The clonotype comes from a human donor with chronic lymphocytic leukemia. Sequences were derived from PBMCs, sampled after 12 months of ibrutinib treatment. The chain couples TRBV18 to TRBJ1-2; 7 nucleotides agree with TRBD1. This CDR3 is CASSLGTAVLDGYTF. The CDR3 DNA sequence: TGTGCCAGCTCGCTCGGGACAGCGGTCCTCGATGGCTACACCTTC.